Detailed here is one T cell receptor (beta chain). The junction does not match germline at one end; this may be a read error. This entry comes from a study of blood T cell repertoires in COVID-19. CDR3 size: 16 residues. CDR1 is SEHNR and CDR2 is FQNEAQ in the germline V gene (reference sequence). Assay used: immunoSEQ multiplex PCR; TCRdb lists only in-frame clones, some missing. Here the sample spans roughly 150,000 clones, roughly 93% being singletons. Enrolled during active infection, Seattle patients were then followed longitudinally. The TCR sequence derives from a man between 18 and 29 years old with COVID-19, enrolled during active disease. Sequenced material: peripheral blood. This chain uses TRBV7-9 with TRBJ1-4; no clear D gene. The CDR3 DNA is TGTGCCAGCAGCTTAGATCGGGTCAGTAGGAATGAAAAACTGCTTTTT. Translation: CASSLDRVSRNEKLLF.